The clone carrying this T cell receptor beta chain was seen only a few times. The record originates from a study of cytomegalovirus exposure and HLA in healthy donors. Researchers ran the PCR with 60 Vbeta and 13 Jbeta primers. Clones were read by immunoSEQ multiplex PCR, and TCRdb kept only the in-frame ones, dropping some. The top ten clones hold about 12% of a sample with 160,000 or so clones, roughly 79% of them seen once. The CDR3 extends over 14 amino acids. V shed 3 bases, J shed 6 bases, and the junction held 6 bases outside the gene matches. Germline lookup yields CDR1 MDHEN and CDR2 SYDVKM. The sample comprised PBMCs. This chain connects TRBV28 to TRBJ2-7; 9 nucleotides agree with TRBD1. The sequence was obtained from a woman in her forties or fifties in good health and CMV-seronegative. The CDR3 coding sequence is TGTGCCAGCAGTTTGGGGGACAGGGAATCCGAGCAGTACTTC. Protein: CASSLGDRESEQYF.